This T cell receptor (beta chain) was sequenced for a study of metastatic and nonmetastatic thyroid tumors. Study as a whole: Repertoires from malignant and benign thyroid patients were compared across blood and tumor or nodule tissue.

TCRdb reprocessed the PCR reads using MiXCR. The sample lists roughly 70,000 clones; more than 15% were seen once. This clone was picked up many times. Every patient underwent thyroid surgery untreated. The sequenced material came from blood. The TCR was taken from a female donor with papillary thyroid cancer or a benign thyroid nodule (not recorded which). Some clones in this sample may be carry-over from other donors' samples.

The CDR3 DNA is TGCAGTGCTAGAGTACCTAGCGGGCGGTACGAGCAGTACTTC. Its protein is CSARVPSGRYEQYF. The rearrangement links TRBV20-1 to TRBJ2-7, with TRBD2 matching over 8 bases. With V trimmed by 1 base and J by 4 bases, 6 bases remained unmatched. This CDR3 has 14 amino acids. Germline loops: CDR1 DFQATT, CDR2 SNEGSKA (reference sequence).